The T cell receptor (beta chain) under discussion was sequenced for a study of tissue T cells after allogeneic stem cell transplantation. Findings of the study overall: Tissue-detected TCR repertoire was only partly captured by blood and spleen T cells.

Method: immunoSEQ multiplex PCR; TCRdb's copy keeps in-frame clones and lacks some. The table has approximately 7,400 clones, 65% to 80% seen once. On this clone: Its antigen is unknown. Mouse gene names apply. The read finishes 1 residue shy of the CDR3 end, and the germline J gene is used to complete it.

The CDR3 sequence is 13 residues long. CDR1 and CDR2 (germline): SGHDT, FRDEAV. V lost 0 bases and J lost 0, with 2 bases in between. Specimen: blood. This clonotype was sampled from a female BALB/c mouse in good health. The strain is characterized by the MHC haplotype H2-d. V gene TRBV14 combines with J gene TRBJ2-3; D ambiguous. Partial CDR3 DNA: TGTGCCAGCAGTTTCTACAGTGCAGAAACGCTGTAT. Translating gives CASSFYSAETLY. The full CDR3 is CASSFYSAETLYF.